The present entry profiles one T cell receptor (beta chain) with its context. There are 14 residues in the CDR3. Germline values: CDR1 SGHNT, CDR2 YYREEE (reference sequence). V lost 5 bases and J 3 bases, leaving 12 bases between the germline ends. This sample is drawn from a study of T cell responses to AZD1222 COVID-19 vaccine. The assay was immunoSEQ multiplex PCR, and TCRdb's table has in-frame clones only and misses some. The sample carries 25,000 to 35,000 clones, approximately 88% recorded once. The starting material was peripheral blood, obtained on day 0 of AZD1222 vaccination. The clonotype was recovered from an adult in good health. The chain couples TRBV5-4 to TRBJ1-3, with a tentative D call TRBD1 (5 bases). CDR3 DNA sequence: TGTGCCAGCAGGCGAGGGACGGATGGAAACACCATATATTTT. This sequence encodes CASRRGTDGNTIYF.